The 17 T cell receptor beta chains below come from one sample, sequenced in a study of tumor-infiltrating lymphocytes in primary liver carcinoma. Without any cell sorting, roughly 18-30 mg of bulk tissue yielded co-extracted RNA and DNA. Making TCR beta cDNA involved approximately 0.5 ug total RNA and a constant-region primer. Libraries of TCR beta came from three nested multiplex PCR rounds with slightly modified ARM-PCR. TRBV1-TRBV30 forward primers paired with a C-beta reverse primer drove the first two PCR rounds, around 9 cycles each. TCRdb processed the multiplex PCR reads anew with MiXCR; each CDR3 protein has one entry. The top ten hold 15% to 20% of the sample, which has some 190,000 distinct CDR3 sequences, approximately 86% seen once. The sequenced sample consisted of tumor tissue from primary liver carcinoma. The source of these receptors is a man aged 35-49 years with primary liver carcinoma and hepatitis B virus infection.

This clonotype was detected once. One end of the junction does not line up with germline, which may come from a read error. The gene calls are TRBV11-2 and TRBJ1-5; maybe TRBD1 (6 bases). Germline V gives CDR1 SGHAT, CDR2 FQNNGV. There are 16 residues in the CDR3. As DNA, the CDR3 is TGTGCCAACAGCCTAAAAGGGGGTCTGATGAATCAGCCCCAGCATTTT. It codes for CANSLKGGLMNQPQHF. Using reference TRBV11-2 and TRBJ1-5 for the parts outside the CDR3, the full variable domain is EAGVAQSPRYKIIEKRQSVAFWCNPISGHATLYWYQQILGQGPKLLIQFQNNGVVDDSQLPKDRFSAERLKGVDSTLKIQPAKLEDSAVYLCANSLKGGLMNQPQHFGDGTRLSIL.

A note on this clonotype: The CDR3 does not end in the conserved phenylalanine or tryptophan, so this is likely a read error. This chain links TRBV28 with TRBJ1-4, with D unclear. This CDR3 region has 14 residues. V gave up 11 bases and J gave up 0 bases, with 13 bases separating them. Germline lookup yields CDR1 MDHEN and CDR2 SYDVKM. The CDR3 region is CAAREVTTNEKLFI. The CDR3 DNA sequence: TGTGCCGCAAGGGAAGTCACAACTAATGAAAAACTGTTTATT.

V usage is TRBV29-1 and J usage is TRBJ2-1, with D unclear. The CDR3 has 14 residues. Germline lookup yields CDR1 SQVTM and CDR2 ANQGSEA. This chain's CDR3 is CNAPDGGRVGEQFF. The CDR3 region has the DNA TGCAATGCCCCGGATGGCGGCCGGGTAGGAGAGCAGTTCTTC.

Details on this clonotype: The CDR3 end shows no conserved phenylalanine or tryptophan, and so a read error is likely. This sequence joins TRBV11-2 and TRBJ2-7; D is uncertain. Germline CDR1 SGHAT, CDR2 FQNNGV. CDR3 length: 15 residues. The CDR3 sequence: CASSLGTRPTEEQYL. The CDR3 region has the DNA TGTGCCAGTAGCTTGGGAACAAGGCCTACGGAAGAGCAGTACCTA.

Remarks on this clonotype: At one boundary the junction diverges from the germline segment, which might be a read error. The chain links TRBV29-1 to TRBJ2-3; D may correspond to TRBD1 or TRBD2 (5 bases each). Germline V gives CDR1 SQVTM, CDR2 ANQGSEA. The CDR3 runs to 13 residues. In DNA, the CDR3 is TGCAACGTTCGGGACCTCCGCACAGATACGCAGTTTTTT. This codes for CNVRDLRTDTQFF.

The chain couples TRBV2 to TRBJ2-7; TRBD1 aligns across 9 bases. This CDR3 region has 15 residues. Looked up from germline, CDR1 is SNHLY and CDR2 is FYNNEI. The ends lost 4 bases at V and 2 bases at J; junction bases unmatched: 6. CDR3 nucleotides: TGTGCCAGCAGTGCCGGGACAGGGTTGACCTACGAGCAGTACTTC. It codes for CASSAGTGLTYEQYF.

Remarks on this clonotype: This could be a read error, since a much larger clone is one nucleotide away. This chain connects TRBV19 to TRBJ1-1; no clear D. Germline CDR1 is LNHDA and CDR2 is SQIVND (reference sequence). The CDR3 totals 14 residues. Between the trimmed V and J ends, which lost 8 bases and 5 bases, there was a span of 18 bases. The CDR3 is CASRIRADGTEAFF. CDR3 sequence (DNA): TGTGCCAGTCGAATACGGGCGGACGGGACTGAAGCTTTCTTT.

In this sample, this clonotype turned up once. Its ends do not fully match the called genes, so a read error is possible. The CDR3 loop reads CTSSLLGDEKMFF. CDR3 sequence (DNA): TGTACCAGCAGTCTCCTTGGTGATGAGAAAATGTTTTTT. The V call is TRBV12-3 or TRBV12-4, the J call TRBJ1-4; D is ambiguous. This CDR3 spans 13 amino acids.

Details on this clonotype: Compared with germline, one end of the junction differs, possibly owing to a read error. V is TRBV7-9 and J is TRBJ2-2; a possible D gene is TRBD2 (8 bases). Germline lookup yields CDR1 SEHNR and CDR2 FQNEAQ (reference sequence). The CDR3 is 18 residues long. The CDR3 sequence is CASCLAGIAGQNTGELFF. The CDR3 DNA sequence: TGTGCCAGCTGCTTAGCAGGAATAGCGGGACAGAACACCGGAGAGCTGTTTTTT.

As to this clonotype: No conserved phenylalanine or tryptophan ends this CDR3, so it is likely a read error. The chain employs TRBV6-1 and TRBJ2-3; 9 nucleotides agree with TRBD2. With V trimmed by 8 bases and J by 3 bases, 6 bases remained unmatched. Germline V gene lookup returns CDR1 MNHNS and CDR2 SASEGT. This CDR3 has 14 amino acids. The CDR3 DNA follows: TGTGCCAGCCAAGGGCGGGGGGGAACAGATACGCAGTATATT. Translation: CASQGRGGTDTQYI.

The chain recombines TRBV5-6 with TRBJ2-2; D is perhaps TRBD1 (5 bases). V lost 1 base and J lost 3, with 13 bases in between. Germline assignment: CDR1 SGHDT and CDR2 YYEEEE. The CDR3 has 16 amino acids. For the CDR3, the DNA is TGTGCCAGCAGCTTGTGCTTCAGGGCCTACACCGGGGAGCTGTTTTTT. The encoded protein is CASSLCFRAYTGELFF. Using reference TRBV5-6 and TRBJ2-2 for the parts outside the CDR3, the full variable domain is DAGVTQSPTHLIKTRGQQVTLRCSPKSGHDTVSWYQQALGQGPQFIFQYYEEEERQRGNFPDRFSGHQFPNYSSELNVNALLLGDSALYLCASSLCFRAYTGELFFGEGSRLTVL.

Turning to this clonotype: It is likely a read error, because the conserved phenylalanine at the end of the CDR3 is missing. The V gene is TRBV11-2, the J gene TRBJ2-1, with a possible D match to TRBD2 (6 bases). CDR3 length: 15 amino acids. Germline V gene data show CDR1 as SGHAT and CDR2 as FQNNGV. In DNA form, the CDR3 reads TGTGCCAGCAGCTTCAGCGGGCCACTCGACAATAAGCAGTTCTCC. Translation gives CASSFSGPLDNKQFS.

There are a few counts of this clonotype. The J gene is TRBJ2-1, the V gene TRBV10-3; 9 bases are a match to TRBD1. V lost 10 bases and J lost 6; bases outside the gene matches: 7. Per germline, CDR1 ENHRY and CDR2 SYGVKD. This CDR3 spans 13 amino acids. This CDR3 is CASLPGQGNEQFF. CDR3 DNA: TGTGCCAGCTTACCGGGACAGGGCAATGAGCAGTTCTTC.

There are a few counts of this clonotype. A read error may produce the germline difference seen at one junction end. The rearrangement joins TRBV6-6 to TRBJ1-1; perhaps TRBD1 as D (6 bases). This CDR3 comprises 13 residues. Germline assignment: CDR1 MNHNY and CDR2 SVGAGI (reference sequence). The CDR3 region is CARSIGGTTEAFF. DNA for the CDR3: TGTGCTAGGAGCATAGGGGGGACTACTGAGGCTTTCTTT.

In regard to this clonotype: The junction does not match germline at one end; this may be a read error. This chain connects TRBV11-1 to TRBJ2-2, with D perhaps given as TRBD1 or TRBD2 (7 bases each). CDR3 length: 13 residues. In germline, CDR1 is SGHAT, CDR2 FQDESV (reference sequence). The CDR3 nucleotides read TGTGCCAGCAGCTTTTGGGACAGCGGGGAACTGTTATTT. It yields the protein CASSFWDSGELLF.

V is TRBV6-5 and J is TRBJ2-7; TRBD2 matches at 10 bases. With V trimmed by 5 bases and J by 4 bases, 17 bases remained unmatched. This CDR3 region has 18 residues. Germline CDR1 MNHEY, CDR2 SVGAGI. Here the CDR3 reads CASSAHVLAGTSVYEQYF. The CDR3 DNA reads TGTGCCAGCAGTGCCCATGTTCTAGCCGGGACTAGCGTGTACGAGCAGTACTTC.

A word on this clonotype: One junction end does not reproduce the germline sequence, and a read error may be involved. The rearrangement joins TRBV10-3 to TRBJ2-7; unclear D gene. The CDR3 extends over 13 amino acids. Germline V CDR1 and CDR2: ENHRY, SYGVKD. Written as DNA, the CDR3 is TGTGCCATCAATGGGCCGTGGAAGCACGAGCTGTACTTC. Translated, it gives CAINGPWKHELYF.